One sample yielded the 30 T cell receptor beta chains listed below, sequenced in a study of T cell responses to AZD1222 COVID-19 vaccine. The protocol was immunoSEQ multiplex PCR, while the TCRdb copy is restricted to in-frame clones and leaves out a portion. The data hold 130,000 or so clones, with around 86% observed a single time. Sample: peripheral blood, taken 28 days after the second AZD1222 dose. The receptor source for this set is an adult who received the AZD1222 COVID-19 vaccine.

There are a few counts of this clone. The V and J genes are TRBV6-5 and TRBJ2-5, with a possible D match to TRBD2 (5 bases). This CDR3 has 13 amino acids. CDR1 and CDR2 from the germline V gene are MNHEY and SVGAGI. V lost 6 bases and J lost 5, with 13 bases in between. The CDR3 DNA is TGTGCCAGCAGCACACGGGGTTGGGAGACCCAGTACTTC. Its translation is CASSTRGWETQYF.

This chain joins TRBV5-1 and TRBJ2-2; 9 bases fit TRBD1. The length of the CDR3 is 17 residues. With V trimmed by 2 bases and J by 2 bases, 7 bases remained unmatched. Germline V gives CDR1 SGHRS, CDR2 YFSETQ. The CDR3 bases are TGCGCCAGCAGCTTCCAAGCGGACAGGGGTAACACCGGGGAGCTGTTTTTT. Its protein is CASSFQADRGNTGELFF.

The CDR3 bases are TGTGCCACCCTGGGACAGTCTCCAACATACGAGCAGTACTTC. Translation: CATLGQSPTYEQYF. The chain employs TRBV10-3 and TRBJ2-7; TRBD1 matches 7 bases. This CDR3 has 14 amino acids. CDR1 ENHRY and CDR2 SYGVKD come from the germline V gene. Trimming took 10 bases from V and 4 from J; bases not matched to a gene: 13.

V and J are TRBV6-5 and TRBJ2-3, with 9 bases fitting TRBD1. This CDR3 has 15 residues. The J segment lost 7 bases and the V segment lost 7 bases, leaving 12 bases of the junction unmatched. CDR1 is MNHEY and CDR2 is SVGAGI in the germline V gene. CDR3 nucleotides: TGTGCCAGCAAAAGAGACAGGGGGTTAACCAATACGCAGTATTTT. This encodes CASKRDRGLTNTQYF.

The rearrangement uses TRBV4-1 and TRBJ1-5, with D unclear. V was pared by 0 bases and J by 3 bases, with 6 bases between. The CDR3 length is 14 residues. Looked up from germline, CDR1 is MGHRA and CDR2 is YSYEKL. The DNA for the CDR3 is TGCGCCAGCAGCCAAGATGGAGTCAATCAGCCCCAGCATTTT. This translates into CASSQDGVNQPQHF.

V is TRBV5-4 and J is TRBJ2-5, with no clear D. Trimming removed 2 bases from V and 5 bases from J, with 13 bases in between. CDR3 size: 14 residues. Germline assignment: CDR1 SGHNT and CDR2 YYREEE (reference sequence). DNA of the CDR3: TGTGCCAGCAGCTTTGGTGGGCAAGTGGAGACCCAGTACTTC. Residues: CASSFGGQVETQYF. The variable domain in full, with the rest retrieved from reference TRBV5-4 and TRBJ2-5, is ETGVTQSPTHLIKTRGQQVTLRCSSQSGHNTVSWYQQALGQGPQFIFQYYREEENGRGNFPPRFSGLQFPNYSSELNVNALELDDSALYLCASSFGGQVETQYFGPGTRLLVL.

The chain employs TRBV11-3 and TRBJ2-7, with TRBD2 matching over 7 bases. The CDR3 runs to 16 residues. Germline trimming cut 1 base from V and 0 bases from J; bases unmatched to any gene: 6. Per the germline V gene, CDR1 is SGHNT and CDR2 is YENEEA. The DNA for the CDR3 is TGTGCCAGCAGCTTAGCCTTCAGGGAGGGCTCCTACGAGCAGTACTTC. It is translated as CASSLAFREGSYEQYF.

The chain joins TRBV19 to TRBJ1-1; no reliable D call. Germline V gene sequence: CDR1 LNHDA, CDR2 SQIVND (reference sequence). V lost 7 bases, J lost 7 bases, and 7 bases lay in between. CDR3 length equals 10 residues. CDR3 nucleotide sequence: TGTGCCAGTAAAAGGGATGAAGCTTTCTTT. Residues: CASKRDEAFF.

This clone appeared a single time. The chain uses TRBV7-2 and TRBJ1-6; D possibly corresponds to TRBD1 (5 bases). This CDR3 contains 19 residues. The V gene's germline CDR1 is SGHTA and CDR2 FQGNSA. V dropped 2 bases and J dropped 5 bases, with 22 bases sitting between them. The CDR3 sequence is CASSLILPRVDTNNSPLHF. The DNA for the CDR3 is TGTGCCAGCAGCTTAATACTCCCCCGGGTGGACACCAATAATTCACCCCTCCACTTT.

DNA of the CDR3: TGTGCCAGCAGTTCACTAGCGGGGGGAATCCGGATGGAGACCCAGTACTTC. It specifies CASSSLAGGIRMETQYF. This chain joins TRBV27 and TRBJ2-5, with 12 bases matching TRBD2. This CDR3 has 17 amino acids. The V and J ends lost 4 bases and 5 bases, in that order; junction bases with no gene match: 11. Germline V gives CDR1 MNHEY, CDR2 SMNVEV (reference sequence).

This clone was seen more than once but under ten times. The CDR3, as DNA: TGTGCCAGCAGCGTAACGGGGTCCTACAATGAGCAGTTCTTC. As protein: CASSVTGSYNEQFF. The rearrangement joins TRBV9 to TRBJ2-1; perhaps TRBD2 as D (5 bases). CDR3 length: 14 amino acids. Germline V lookup: CDR1 SGDLS, CDR2 YYNGEE. Trimming stripped 1 base from V and 1 base from J, with 6 bases between.

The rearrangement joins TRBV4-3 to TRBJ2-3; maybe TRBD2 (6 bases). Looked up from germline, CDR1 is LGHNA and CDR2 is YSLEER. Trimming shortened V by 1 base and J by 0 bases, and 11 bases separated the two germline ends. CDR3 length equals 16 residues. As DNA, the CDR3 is TGCGCCAGCAGCCAAGTCCCGGGGGAGAGCACAGATACGCAGTATTTT. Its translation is CASSQVPGESTDTQYF.

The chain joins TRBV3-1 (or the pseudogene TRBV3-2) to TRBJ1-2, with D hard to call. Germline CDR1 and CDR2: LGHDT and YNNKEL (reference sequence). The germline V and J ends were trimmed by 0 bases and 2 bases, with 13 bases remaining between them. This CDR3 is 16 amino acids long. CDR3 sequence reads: CASSQEDPAINYGYTF. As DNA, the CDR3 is TGTGCCAGCAGCCAAGAAGACCCCGCCATCAACTATGGCTACACCTTC.

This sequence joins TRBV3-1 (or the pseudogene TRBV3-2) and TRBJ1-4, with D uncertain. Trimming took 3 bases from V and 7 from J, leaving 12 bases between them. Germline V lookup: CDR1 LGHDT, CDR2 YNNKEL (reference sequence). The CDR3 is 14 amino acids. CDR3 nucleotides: TGTGCCAGCAGCCATCGGGGTATGGGTGAAAAACTGTTTTTT. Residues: CASSHRGMGEKLFF.

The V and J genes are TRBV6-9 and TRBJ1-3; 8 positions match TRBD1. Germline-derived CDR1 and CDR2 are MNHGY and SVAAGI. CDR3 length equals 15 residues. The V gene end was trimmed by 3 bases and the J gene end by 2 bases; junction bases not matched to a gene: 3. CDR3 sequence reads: CASSYHRGTGNTIYF. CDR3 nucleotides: TGTGCCAGCAGTTACCACAGGGGGACTGGAAACACCATATATTTT.

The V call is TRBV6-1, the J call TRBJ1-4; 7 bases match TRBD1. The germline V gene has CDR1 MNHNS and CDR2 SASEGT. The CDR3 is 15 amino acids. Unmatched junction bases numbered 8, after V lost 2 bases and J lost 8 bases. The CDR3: CASSEWEGAKEKLFF. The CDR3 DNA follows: TGTGCCAGCAGTGAATGGGAGGGGGCGAAGGAAAAACTGTTTTTT.

The CDR3 nucleotides are TGCGCCAGCAGCCAAGATCAATACAGCGGGGTCGAAAAACTGTTTTTT. It translates to CASSQDQYSGVEKLFF. This sequence joins TRBV4-3 and TRBJ1-4; unclear D gene. CDR1 is LGHNA and CDR2 is YSLEER in the germline V gene. CDR3 length: 16 amino acids. V was clipped by 0 bases and J by 8 bases, with 16 bases between them.

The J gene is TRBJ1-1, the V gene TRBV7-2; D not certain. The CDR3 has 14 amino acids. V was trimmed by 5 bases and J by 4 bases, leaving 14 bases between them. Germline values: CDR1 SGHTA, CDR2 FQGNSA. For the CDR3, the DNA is TGTGCCAGCAGCGTGACGGACCGCGGCACTGAAGCTTTCTTT. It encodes CASSVTDRGTEAFF.

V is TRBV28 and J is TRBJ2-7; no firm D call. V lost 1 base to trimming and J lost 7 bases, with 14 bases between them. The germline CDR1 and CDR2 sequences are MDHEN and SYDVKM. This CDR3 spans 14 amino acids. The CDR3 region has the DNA TGTGCCAGCAGTTTATCTCCCCGGGCCAAGGAGCAGTACTTC. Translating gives CASSLSPRAKEQYF.

CDR3 DNA sequence: TGTGCCAGCAGCAACCTAGGGGGGCTAGCGGAGGCCAAAAACATTCAGTACTTC. Its translation is CASSNLGGLAEAKNIQYF. The J gene is TRBJ2-4, the V gene TRBV7-9; tentatively, D is TRBD2 (7 bases). V lost 5 bases and J lost 1, with 21 bases in between. Germline V gene data show CDR1 as SEHNR and CDR2 as FQNEAQ (reference sequence). The CDR3 is made up of 18 amino acids. Full variable domain (outside the CDR3, taken from reference TRBV7-9 and TRBJ2-4): DTGVSQNPRHKITKRGQNVTFRCDPISEHNRLYWYRQTLGQGPEFLTYFQNEAQLEKSRLLSDRFSAERPKGSFSTLEIQRTEQGDSAMYLCASSNLGGLAEAKNIQYFGAGTRLSVL.

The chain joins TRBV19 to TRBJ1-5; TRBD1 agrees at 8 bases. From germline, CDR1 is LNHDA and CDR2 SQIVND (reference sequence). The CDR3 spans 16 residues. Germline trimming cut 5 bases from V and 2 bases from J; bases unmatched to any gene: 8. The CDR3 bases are TGTGCCAGTAGTGCCCTGGACAGGGCGGGCAATCAGCCCCAGCATTTT. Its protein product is CASSALDRAGNQPQHF.

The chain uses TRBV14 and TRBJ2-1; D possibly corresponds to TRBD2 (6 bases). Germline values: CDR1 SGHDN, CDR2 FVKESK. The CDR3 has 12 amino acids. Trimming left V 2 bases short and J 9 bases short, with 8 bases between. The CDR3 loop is CASSQWGGEQFF. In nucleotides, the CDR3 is TGTGCCAGCAGCCAATGGGGAGGTGAGCAGTTCTTC.

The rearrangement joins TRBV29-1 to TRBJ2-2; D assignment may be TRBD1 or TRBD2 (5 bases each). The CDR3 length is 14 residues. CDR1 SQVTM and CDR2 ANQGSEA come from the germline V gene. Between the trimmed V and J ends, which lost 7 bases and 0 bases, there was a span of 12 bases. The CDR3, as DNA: TGCAGCGCGCAGGGACGGCCGAACACCGGGGAGCTGTTTTTT. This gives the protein CSAQGRPNTGELFF.

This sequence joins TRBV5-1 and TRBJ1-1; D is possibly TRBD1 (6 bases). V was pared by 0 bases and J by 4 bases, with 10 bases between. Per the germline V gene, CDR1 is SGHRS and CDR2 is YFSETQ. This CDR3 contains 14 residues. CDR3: CASSLGPGATEAFF. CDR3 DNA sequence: TGCGCCAGCAGCTTGGGACCAGGGGCCACTGAAGCTTTCTTT.

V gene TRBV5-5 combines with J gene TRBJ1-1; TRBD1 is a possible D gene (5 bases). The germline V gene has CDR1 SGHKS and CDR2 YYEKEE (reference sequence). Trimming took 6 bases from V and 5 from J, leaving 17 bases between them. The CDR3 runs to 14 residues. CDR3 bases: TGTGCCAGCACCTGGGTGGGGGGTCGAACTGAAGCTTTCTTT. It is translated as CASTWVGGRTEAFF. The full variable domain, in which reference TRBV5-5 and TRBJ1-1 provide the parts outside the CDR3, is DAGVTQSPTHLIKTRGQQVTLRCSPISGHKSVSWYQQVLGQGPQFIFQYYEKEERGRGNFPDRFSARQFPNYSSELNVNALLLGDSALYLCASTWVGGRTEAFFGQGTRLTVV.

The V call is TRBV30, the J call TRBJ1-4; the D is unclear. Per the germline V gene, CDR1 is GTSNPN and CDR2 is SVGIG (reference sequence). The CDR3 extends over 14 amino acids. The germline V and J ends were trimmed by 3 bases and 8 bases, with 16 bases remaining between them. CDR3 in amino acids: CAWSPEVAREKLFF. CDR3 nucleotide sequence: TGTGCCTGGAGCCCCGAGGTGGCCCGGGAAAAACTGTTTTTT.

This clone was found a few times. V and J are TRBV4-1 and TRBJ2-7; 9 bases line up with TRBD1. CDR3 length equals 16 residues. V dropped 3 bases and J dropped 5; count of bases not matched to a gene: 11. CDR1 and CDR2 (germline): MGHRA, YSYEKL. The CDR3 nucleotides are TGCGCCAGCAGCCAGAATCCGGGACAGGGCGTCCACGAGCAGTACTTC. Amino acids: CASSQNPGQGVHEQYF.

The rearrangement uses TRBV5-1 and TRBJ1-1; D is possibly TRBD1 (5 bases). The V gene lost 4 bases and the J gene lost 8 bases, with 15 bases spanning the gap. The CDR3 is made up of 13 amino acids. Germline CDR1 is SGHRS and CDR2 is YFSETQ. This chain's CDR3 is CASSDPGGVEAFF. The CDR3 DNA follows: TGCGCCAGCAGCGATCCTGGGGGAGTCGAAGCTTTCTTT.

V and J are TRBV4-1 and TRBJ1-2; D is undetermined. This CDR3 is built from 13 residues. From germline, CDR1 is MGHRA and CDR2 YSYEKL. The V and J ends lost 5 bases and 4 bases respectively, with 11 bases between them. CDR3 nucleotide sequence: TGCGCCAGCAGCGAAAGAGGCCTCTATGGCTACACCTTC. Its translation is CASSERGLYGYTF.

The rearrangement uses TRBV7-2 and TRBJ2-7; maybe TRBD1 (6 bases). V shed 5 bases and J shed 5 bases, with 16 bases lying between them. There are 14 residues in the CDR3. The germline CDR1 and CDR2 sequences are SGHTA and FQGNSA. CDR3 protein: CASSPWTERNEQYF. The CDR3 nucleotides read TGTGCCAGCAGCCCCTGGACAGAGCGCAACGAGCAGTACTTC.